The rows below give T cell receptor beta chains drawn from one sample of a study of blood T cell repertoires in COVID-19. Assay: immunoSEQ multiplex PCR; the TCRdb copy retains only in-frame clones and omits some. The table includes 130,000 or so clones, 88% detected once. The sample consisted of peripheral blood. These receptors were taken from a man in his 60s with active or convalescent COVID-19. Both conserved end residues are part of each CDR3. D genes are given only for firm matches. Only some rows state a clone size, as once, few, many or a class for expanded clones.

V	J	D	size	CDR3	DNA
TRBV7-9	TRBJ2-5	NA	NA	CASSLILPGRGTQETQYF	TGTGCCAGCAGCTTAATCCTCCCCGGACGGGGGACCCAAGAGACCCAGTACTTC
TRBV29-1	TRBJ2-3	NA	NA	CSVGADTDTQYF	TGCAGCGTGGGAGCGGACACAGATACGCAGTATTTT
TRBV6-6	TRBJ1-5	NA	NA	CASRVGNQPQHF	TGTGCCAGCCGAGTCGGCAATCAGCCCCAGCATTTT
TRBV18	TRBJ1-1	TRBD1	NA	CASSPPGQAVRLAEAFF	TGTGCCAGCTCACCACCTGGACAGGCGGTTCGCCTCGCTGAAGCTTTCTTT
TRBV10-3	TRBJ2-1	NA	NA	CAISVGIYNEQFF	TGTGCCATCAGTGTTGGCATTTACAATGAGCAGTTCTTC
TRBV7-9	TRBJ2-5	NA	NA	CASSLSQGLETQYF	TGTGCCAGCAGCTTAAGTCAGGGTCTCGAGACCCAGTACTTC
TRBV25-1	TRBJ1-2	NA	few	CASSEADYGYTF	TGTGCCAGCAGTGAAGCGGACTATGGCTACACCTTC
TRBV24-1	TRBJ2-1	TRBD2	NA	CATSDQGLAGGPNHEQFF	TGTGCCACCAGTGACCAGGGACTAGCGGGAGGGCCGAATCATGAGCAGTTCTTC
TRBV5-4	TRBJ1-6	TRBD1	once	CASSPLPGTVNSPLHF	TGTGCCAGCAGCCCTCTGCCCGGGACAGTTAATTCACCCCTCCACTTT
TRBV28	TRBJ2-3	TRBD2	NA	CASSPLGVAGGTDTQYF	TGTGCCAGCAGTCCCCTGGGGGTAGCGGGAGGGACAGATACGCAGTATTTT
TRBV4-1	TRBJ2-3	TRBD1	NA	CASSHPDRGPPNF	TGCGCCAGCAGCCATCCGGACAGGGGGCCACCTAATTTT
TRBV24-1	TRBJ2-7	NA	NA	CATEGRGSEQYF	TGTGCCACCGAGGGCAGGGGTAGCGAGCAGTACTTC
TRBV4-1	TRBJ1-2	TRBD1	NA	CASSHPGQELYGYTF	TGCGCCAGCAGCCATCCGGGACAGGAGCTTTATGGCTACACCTTC
TRBV9	TRBJ2-6	TRBD2	NA	CASSVSGLAGPGANVLTF	TGTGCCAGCAGCGTATCTGGACTAGCGGGACCCGGGGCCAACGTCCTGACTTTC
TRBV10-3	TRBJ2-3	TRBD2	NA	CAISNIAGDTDTQYF	TGTGCCATCAGCAACATAGCGGGGGACACAGATACGCAGTATTTT
TRBV7-4	TRBJ2-7	TRBD1	NA	CASSLTPRQGVRDYEQYF	TGTGCCAGCAGCTTAACCCCCAGACAGGGAGTAAGGGACTACGAGCAGTACTTC